This T cell receptor beta chain stems from a study of cytomegalovirus exposure and HLA in healthy donors. Findings of the study overall: The listing of 150 or so TCR beta chains classed them as cytomegalovirus-associated. Reported performance of the classifier showed diagnosis of cytomegalovirus status with high specificity and sensitivity.

Healthy bone marrow donors made up the cohort. Remarks on this clone: Its specificity is unknown.

60 Vbeta and 13 Jbeta primers were used in PCR. In the authors' workflow: Roughly 11 million shared chains were among the approximately 87 million unique TCR beta chains that a later analysis counted. Sequencing used immunoSEQ multiplex PCR; TCRdb keeps in-frame clones, though not all of them. D and trimming come from the DNA, and the V and J calls and clone size come from that table. The sample lists roughly 150,000 clones; 75% to 85% were seen once. The CDR3 consists of 13 residues. Trimming left V 1 base short and J 4 bases short, with 6 bases between. Germline V gene data show CDR1 as KGHSH and CDR2 as LQKENI.

Source material: PBMCs. This receptor was identified in a woman aged 40 to 50 in good health and CMV-seropositive. J is TRBJ2-3 and V is TRBV18; unclear D gene. The DNA of the CDR3 is TGTGCCAGCTCACCACGTAGTGCAGATACGCAGTATTTT. Encoded protein: CASSPRSADTQYF.